This paragraph reports one T cell receptor (beta chain). Its antigen remains unknown. In germline, CDR1 is MNHEY, CDR2 SVGAGI. CDR3 length: 15 residues. V dropped 4 bases and J dropped 2 bases, with 12 bases sitting between them. These data originate in a study of OX40 agonist ivuxolimab in advanced cancers. Study summary: The eligibility criteria allowed prior anti-PD-1, anti-PD-L1 or anti-CTLA-4 therapy, and 30% to 45% had some. Study observations and caveats: Researchers did not establish what antigens the expanded peripheral T cells target.

Sequencing was performed with immunoSEQ multiplex PCR; in TCRdb, only in-frame clones are kept and a portion is missing. This sample has almost 50,000 clones, with 80% to 90% found just once. This receptor was obtained from an adult with an advanced solid tumor such as melanoma, head and neck, liver or kidney cancer. The specimen was CD4+ or CD8+ T cells sorted from blood, collected in a trial of the OX40 agonist ivuxolimab. This chain connects TRBV6-5 to TRBJ2-1; D gene uncertain. CDR3 sequence (DNA): TGTGCCAGCAGTTCCCCAGGAAGGCCCTACAATGAGCAGTTCTTC. Protein sequence: CASSSPGRPYNEQFF.